This T cell receptor beta chain was sequenced for a study of neoadjuvant anti-PD-1 for oral cavity cancer. Study in general: Most patients had three to four biweekly doses of 3 mg/kg nivolumab before resection.

Germline loops: CDR1 MNHEY, CDR2 SVGAGI. The J segment lost 5 bases and the V segment lost 1 base, leaving 4 bases of the junction unmatched. The CDR3 extends over 15 amino acids. Clones were sequenced by immunoSEQ multiplex PCR, and TCRdb holds only the in-frame ones, with some missing. Here the sample spans about 14,000 clones, roughly 70% being singletons. Concerning this clone: Its target is not known.

Time point reported: after neoadjuvant nivolumab, at surgical resection. Study-wide results and caveats: Non-responders to neoadjuvant nivolumab had significantly more clonal PBMC T cells than responders. Each response group had just a few patients in TCR analyses. Higher pretreatment blood Treg/Th17 ratios correlated with higher pretreatment blood and lower post-treatment tumor TCRbeta clonality.

This TCR was recovered from a person aged 40 to 85 with oral cavity squamous cell carcinoma. The sequencing here drew on PBMCs, taken after nivolumab (anti-PD-1) treatment. This chain joins TRBV6-5 and TRBJ2-7, with TRBD2 identical over 11 bases. CDR3 DNA: TGTGCCAGCAGTTACTTAGCGGGAGGGCCCCACGAGCAGTACTTC. As protein: CASSYLAGGPHEQYF.